This TCR beta chain comes out of a study of blood T cell repertoires in COVID-19. As for the study in general: In each case, the material was cDNA or gDNA derived from T cells, B-cell-depleted T cells, or PBMCs.

Some clones are missing from TCRdb's copy, which holds only in-frame ones; the method was immunoSEQ multiplex PCR. The sample carries roughly 220,000 clones, under 90% recorded once. Germline-derived CDR1 and CDR2 are SGHTA and FQGTGA. V lost 5 bases to trimming and J lost 0 bases, with 7 bases between them. CDR3 length: 13 residues. The J gene is TRBJ1-1, the V gene TRBV7-3, with D uncertain. Sequenced sample: peripheral blood. This TCR was recovered from a man older than 75 with acute or convalescent COVID-19. This CDR3 reads CASSRDMNTEAFF. As DNA, the CDR3 is TGTGCCAGCAGCCGAGACATGAACACTGAAGCTTTCTTT.